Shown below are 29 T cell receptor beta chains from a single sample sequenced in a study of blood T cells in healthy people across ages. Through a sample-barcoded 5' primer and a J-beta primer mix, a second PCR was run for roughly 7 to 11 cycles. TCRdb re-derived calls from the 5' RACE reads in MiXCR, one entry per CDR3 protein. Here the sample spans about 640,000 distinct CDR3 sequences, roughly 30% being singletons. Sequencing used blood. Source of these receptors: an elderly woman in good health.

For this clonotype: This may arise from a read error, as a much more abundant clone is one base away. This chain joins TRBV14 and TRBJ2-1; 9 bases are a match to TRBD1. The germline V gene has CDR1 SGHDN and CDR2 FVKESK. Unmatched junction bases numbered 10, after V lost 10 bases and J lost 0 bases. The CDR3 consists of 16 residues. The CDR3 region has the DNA TGTGCCAACAGACTCGACAGGGGGAGCTCCTACAATGAGCAGTTCTTC. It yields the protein CANRLDRGSSYNEQFF.

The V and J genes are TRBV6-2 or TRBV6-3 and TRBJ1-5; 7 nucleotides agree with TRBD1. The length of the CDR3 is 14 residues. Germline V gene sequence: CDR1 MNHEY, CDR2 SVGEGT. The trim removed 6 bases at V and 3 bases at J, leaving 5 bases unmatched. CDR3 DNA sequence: TGTGCCAGCAGGGGACAGCCTCACAATCAGCCCCAGCATTTT. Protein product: CASRGQPHNQPQHF.

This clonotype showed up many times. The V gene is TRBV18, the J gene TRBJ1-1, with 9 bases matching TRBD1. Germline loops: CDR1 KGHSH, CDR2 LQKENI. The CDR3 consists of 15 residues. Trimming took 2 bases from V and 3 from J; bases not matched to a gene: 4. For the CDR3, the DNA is TGTGCCAGCTCACCAGGACAGGGGAGGCACACTGAAGCTTTCTTT. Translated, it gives CASSPGQGRHTEAFF.

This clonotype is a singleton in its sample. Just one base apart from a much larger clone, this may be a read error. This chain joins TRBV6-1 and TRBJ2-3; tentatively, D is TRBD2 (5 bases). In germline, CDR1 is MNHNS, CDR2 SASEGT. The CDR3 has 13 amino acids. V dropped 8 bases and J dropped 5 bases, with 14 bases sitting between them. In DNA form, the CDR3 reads TGTGCCAGCTCCGGGAACAGAGGAGATACGCAGTATTTT. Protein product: CASSGNRGDTQYF.

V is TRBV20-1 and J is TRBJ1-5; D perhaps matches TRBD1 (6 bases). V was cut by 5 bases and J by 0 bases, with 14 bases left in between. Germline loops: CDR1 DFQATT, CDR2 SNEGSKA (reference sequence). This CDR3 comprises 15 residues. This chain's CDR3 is CSARQGRYSNQPQHF. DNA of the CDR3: TGCAGTGCTCGGCAGGGGCGTTATAGCAATCAGCCCCAGCATTTT.

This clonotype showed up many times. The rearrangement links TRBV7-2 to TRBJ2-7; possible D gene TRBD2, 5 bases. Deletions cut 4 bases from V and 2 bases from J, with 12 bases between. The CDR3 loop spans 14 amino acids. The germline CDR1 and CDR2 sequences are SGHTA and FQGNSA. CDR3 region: CASSWENGPYEQYF. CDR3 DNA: TGTGCCAGCAGCTGGGAGAACGGACCCTACGAGCAGTACTTC.

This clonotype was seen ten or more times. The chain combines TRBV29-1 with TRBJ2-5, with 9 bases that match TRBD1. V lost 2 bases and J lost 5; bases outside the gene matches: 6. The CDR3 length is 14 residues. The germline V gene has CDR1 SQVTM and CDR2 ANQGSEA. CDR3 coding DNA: TGCAGCGTTGAATCTGACAGGGGGGGGGAGACCCAGTACTTC. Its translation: CSVESDRGGETQYF.

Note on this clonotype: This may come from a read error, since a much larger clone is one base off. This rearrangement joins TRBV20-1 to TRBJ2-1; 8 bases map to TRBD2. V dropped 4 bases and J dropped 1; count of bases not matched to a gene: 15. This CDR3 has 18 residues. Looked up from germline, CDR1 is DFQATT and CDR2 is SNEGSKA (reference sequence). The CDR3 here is CSAKVGTGGGSSYNEQFF. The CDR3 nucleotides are TGCAGTGCTAAAGTGGGGACTGGCGGGGGGTCATCCTACAATGAGCAGTTCTTC.

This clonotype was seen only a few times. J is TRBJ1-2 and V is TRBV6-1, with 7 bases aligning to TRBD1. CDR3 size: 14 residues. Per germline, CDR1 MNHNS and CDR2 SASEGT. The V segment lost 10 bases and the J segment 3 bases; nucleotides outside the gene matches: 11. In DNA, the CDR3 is TGTGCCATTACAGTTACAGGGGCCGACTATGGCTACACCTTC. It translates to CAITVTGADYGYTF.

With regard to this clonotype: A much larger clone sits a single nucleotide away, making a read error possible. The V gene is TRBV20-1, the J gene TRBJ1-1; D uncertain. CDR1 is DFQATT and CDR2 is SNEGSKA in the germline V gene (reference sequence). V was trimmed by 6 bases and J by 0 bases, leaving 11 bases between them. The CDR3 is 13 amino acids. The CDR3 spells CSAGNSLNTEAFF. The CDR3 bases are TGCAGTGCCGGCAACAGCTTGAACACTGAAGCTTTCTTT.

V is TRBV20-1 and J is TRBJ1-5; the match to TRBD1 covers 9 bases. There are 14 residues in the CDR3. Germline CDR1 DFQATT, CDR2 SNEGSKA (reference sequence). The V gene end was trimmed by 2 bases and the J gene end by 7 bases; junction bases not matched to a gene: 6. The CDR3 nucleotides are TGCAGTGCTAGACGAACAGGGGGCGGACAGCCCCAGCATTTT. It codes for CSARRTGGGQPQHF.

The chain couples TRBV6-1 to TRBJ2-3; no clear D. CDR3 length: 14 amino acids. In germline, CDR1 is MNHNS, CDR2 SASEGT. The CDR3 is CVSSWIPSTDTQYF. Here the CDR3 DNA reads TGTGTTAGCAGTTGGATACCTAGCACAGATACGCAGTATTTT.

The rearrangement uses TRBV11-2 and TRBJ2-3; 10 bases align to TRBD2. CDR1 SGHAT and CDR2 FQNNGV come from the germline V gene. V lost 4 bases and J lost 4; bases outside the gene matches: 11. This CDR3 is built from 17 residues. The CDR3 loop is CASSSSFLAGVADTQYF. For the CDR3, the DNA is TGTGCCAGCAGCTCCTCCTTCCTAGCGGGAGTTGCAGATACGCAGTATTTT.

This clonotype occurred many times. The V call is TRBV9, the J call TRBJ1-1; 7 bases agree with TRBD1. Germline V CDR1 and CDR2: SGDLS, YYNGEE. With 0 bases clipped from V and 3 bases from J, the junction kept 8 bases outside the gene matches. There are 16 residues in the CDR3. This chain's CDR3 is CASSVGLTGRDTEAFF. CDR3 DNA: TGTGCCAGCAGCGTAGGTTTGACAGGGAGGGACACTGAAGCTTTCTTT.

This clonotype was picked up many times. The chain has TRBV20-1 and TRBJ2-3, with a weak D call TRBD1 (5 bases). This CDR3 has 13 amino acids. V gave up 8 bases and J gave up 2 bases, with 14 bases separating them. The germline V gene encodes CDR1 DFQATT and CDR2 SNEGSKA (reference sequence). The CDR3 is CSSLGLTTDTQYF. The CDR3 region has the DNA TGCAGTTCCCTGGGGCTGACCACAGATACGCAGTATTTT.

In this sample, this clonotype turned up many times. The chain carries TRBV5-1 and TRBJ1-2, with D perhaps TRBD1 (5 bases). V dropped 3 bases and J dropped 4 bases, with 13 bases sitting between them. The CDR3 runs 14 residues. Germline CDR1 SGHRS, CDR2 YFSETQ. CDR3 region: CASSSYGTVYGYTF. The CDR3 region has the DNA TGCGCCAGCAGCTCCTACGGGACGGTCTATGGCTACACCTTC.

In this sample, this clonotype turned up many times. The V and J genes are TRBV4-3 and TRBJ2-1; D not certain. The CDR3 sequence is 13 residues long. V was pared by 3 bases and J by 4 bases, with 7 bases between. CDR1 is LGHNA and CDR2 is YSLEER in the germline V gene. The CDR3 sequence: CASSQVQYNEQFF. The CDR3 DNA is TGCGCCAGCAGCCAGGTACAATACAATGAGCAGTTCTTC.

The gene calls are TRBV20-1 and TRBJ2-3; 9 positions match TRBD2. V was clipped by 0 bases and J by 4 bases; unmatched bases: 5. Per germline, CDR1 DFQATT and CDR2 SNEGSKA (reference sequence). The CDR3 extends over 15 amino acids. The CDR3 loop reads CSARDMASGADTQYF. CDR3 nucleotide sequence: TGCAGTGCTAGAGATATGGCTAGCGGGGCAGATACGCAGTATTTT.

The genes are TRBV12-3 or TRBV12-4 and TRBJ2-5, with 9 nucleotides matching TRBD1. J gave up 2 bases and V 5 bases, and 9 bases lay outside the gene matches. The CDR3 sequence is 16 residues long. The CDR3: CASSTQGALRQETQYF. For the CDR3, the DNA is TGTGCCAGCAGTACACAGGGGGCGCTTAGGCAAGAGACCCAGTACTTC.

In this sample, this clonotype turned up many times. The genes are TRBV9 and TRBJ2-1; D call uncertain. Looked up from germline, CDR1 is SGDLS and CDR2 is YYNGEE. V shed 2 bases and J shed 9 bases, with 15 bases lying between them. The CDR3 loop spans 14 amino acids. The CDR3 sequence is CASSVSKIGSEQFF. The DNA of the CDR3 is TGTGCCAGCAGCGTTAGCAAGATCGGTAGTGAGCAGTTCTTC.

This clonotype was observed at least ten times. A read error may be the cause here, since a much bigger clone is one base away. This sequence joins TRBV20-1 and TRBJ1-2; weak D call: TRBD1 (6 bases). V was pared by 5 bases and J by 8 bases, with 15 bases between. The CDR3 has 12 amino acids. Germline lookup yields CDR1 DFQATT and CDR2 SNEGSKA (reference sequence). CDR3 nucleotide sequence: TGCAGTGCTTGGGGGCAGTGTGGCGGCTACACCTTC. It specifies CSAWGQCGGYTF.

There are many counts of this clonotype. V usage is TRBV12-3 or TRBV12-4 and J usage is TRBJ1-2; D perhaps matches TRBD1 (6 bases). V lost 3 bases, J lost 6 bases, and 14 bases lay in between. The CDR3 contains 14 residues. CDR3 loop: CASSFSGGQDGYTF. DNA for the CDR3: TGTGCCAGCAGTTTTTCGGGGGGGCAAGATGGCTACACCTTC.

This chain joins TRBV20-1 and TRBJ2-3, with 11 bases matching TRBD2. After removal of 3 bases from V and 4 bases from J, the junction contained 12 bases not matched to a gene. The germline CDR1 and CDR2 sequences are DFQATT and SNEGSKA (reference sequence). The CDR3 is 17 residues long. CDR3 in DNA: TGCAGTGCTAGTGGCCCTCAGCCTAGCGGGGGGTCAGATACGCAGTATTTT. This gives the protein CSASGPQPSGGSDTQYF.

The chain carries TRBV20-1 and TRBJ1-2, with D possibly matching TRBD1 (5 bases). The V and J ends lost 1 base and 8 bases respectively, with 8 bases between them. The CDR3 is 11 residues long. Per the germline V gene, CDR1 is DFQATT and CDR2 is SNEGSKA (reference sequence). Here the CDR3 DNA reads TGCAGTGCTAGAGGGGGCTCGGGCTACACCTTC. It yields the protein CSARGGSGYTF.

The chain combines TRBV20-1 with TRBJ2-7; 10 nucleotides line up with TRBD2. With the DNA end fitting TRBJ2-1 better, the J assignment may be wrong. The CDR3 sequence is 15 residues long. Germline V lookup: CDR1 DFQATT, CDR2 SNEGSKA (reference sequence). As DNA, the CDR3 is TGCAGTGCTAGGTCGCTAGCGGGAGTAGATAATGAGCAGTTCTTC. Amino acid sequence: CSARSLAGVDNEQFF.

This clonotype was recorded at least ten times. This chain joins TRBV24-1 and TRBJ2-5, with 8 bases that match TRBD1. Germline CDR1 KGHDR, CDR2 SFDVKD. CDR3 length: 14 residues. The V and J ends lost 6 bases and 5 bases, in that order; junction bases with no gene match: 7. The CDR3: CATSQGQALETQYF. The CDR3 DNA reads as TGTGCCACCAGTCAGGGACAGGCCCTGGAGACCCAGTACTTC.

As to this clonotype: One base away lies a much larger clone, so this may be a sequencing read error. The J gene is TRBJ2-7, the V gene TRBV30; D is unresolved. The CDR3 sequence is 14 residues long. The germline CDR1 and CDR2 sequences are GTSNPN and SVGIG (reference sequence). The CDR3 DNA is TGTGCCTGGAGTGTAAACCTCCCCTCCTACGGGCAGTACTTC. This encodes CAWSVNLPSYGQYF.

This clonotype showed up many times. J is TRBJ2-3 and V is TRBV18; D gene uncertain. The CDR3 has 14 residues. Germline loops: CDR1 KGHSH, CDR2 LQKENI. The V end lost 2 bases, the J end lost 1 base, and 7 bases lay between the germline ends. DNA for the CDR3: TGTGCCAGCTCACCAAAAGTAGGCACAGATACGCAGTATTTT. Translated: CASSPKVGTDTQYF.

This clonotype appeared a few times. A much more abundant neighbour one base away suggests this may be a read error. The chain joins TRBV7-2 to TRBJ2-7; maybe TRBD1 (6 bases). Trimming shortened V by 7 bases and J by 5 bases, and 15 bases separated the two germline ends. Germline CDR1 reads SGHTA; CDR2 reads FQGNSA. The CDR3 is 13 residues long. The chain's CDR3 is CASTNRVGDEQYF. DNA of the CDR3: TGTGCCAGCACCAACAGGGTTGGCGACGAGCAGTACTTC. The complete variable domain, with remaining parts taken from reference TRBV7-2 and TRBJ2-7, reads GAGVSQSPSNKVTEKGKDVELRCDPISGHTALYWYRQSLGQGLEFLIYFQGNSAPDKSGLPSDRFSAERTGGSVSTLTIQRTQQEDSAVYLCASTNRVGDEQYFGPGTRLTVT.